This T cell receptor beta chain was identified during a study of OX40 agonist ivuxolimab in advanced cancers. Sequenced by immunoSEQ multiplex PCR; TCRdb stores in-frame clones only, minus some. The sample lists 50,000 to 75,000 clones, roughly 87% occurring once. Looked up from germline, CDR1 is DFQATT and CDR2 is SNEGSKA (reference sequence). The CDR3 runs 11 residues. Between the trimmed V and J ends, which lost 3 bases and 10 bases, there was a span of 13 bases. Study-level findings and limits: Those patients achieving a partial response at 0.1-3.0 mg/kg showed among the lowest clonal expansion.

This clone was recorded once. The antigen remains undetermined. The chain combines TRBV20-1 with TRBJ2-7, with D uncertain. The source of this sequence is an adult with an advanced solid tumor such as melanoma, head and neck, liver or kidney cancer. Specimen: CD4+ or CD8+ T cells sorted from blood, collected in a trial of the OX40 agonist ivuxolimab. CDR3 sequence reads: CSARFSPNQYF. CDR3 nucleotides: TGCAGTGCTAGGTTTTCGCCCAACCAGTACTTC.